Shown below are 8 T cell receptor beta chains from a single sample sequenced in a study of blood T cell repertoires in COVID-19. Using immunoSEQ multiplex PCR, the repertoire was profiled, and TCRdb retains in-frame clones only, with some absent. Among a few hundred thousand clones listed, approximately 86% were seen once. Sequencing input: peripheral blood. These receptor sequences come from a woman aged 55-70 years with COVID-19, enrolled during active disease.

J is TRBJ1-6 and V is TRBV7-6; D not certain. The CDR3 runs 14 residues. Germline V gene lookup returns CDR1 SGHVS and CDR2 FNYEAQ. V lost 4 bases and J 2 bases, leaving 6 bases between the germline ends. Written as DNA, the CDR3 is TGTGCCAGCAGCTCAGTTCCCTATAATTCACCCCTCCACTTT. It codes for CASSSVPYNSPLHF.

The chain is built from TRBV4-3 and TRBJ1-2; 7 bases are a match to TRBD1. CDR3 size: 15 residues. Germline CDR1 is LGHNA and CDR2 is YSLEER. Trimming removed 6 bases from V and 5 bases from J; junction bases left unmatched: 12. The CDR3 region has the DNA TGCGCCAGCAGAGACAGGGACACCTATGGTTATGGCTACACCTTC. Amino acids: CASRDRDTYGYGYTF.

This clone showed up just a few times. The V gene is TRBV11-2, the J gene TRBJ1-2; D may be TRBD1 (6 bases). This CDR3 comprises 13 residues. With 3 bases removed from V and 8 bases from J, the gap between germline ends came to 13 bases. Germline CDR1 SGHAT, CDR2 FQNNGV. The CDR3 DNA reads TGTGCCAGCAGCTTGGCACAGGGCCAAGGCTACACCTTC. It yields the protein CASSLAQGQGYTF.

This rearrangement joins TRBV6-5 to TRBJ1-4, with 8 nucleotides matching TRBD1. The germline V gene has CDR1 MNHEY and CDR2 SVGAGI. This CDR3 is built from 14 residues. The V segment lost 6 bases and the J segment 6 bases; nucleotides outside the gene matches: 6. CDR3 residues: CASSPRTGYEKLFF. In DNA, the CDR3 is TGTGCCAGCAGCCCAAGGACAGGGTATGAAAAACTGTTTTTT.

The chain uses TRBV6-6 and TRBJ2-2; the match to TRBD1 covers 10 bases. V dropped 5 bases and J dropped 2; count of bases not matched to a gene: 8. CDR3 length: 17 residues. From germline, CDR1 is MNHNY and CDR2 SVGAGI (reference sequence). The CDR3 here is CASSRTGGYGNTGELFF. As DNA, the CDR3 is TGTGCCAGCAGTCGGACAGGGGGGTATGGAAACACCGGGGAGCTGTTTTTT.

The V and J genes are TRBV19 and TRBJ1-1, with 8 positions matching TRBD1. J was trimmed by 4 bases and V by 4 bases; bases with no gene match: 5. CDR3 length: 14 residues. The V gene's germline CDR1 is LNHDA and CDR2 SQIVND (reference sequence). The CDR3 spells CASSTGGEFTEAFF. The CDR3 DNA reads TGTGCCAGTAGTACAGGGGGCGAATTCACTGAAGCTTTCTTT.

The V and J genes are TRBV3-1 (or the pseudogene TRBV3-2) and TRBJ1-2, with D possibly TRBD1 on 6 matching bases. Germline CDR1 reads LGHDT; CDR2 reads YNNKEL (reference sequence). The CDR3 totals 13 residues. The V end lost 1 base, the J end lost 8 bases, and 11 bases lay between the germline ends. CDR3 region: CASSQGTVSGYTF. The CDR3 DNA is TGTGCCAGCAGCCAAGGGACAGTAAGCGGCTACACCTTC.

This clone was seen just once. The chain uses TRBV4-3 and TRBJ2-7; possibly TRBD1 for D (5 bases). The CDR3 length is 15 residues. Trimming cost V 0 bases and J 0 bases, with 9 bases left between them. Per germline, CDR1 LGHNA and CDR2 YSLEER. In DNA form, the CDR3 reads TGCGCCAGCAGCCAAGACCTGACAGCCTCCTACGAGCAGTACTTC. Translation: CASSQDLTASYEQYF.